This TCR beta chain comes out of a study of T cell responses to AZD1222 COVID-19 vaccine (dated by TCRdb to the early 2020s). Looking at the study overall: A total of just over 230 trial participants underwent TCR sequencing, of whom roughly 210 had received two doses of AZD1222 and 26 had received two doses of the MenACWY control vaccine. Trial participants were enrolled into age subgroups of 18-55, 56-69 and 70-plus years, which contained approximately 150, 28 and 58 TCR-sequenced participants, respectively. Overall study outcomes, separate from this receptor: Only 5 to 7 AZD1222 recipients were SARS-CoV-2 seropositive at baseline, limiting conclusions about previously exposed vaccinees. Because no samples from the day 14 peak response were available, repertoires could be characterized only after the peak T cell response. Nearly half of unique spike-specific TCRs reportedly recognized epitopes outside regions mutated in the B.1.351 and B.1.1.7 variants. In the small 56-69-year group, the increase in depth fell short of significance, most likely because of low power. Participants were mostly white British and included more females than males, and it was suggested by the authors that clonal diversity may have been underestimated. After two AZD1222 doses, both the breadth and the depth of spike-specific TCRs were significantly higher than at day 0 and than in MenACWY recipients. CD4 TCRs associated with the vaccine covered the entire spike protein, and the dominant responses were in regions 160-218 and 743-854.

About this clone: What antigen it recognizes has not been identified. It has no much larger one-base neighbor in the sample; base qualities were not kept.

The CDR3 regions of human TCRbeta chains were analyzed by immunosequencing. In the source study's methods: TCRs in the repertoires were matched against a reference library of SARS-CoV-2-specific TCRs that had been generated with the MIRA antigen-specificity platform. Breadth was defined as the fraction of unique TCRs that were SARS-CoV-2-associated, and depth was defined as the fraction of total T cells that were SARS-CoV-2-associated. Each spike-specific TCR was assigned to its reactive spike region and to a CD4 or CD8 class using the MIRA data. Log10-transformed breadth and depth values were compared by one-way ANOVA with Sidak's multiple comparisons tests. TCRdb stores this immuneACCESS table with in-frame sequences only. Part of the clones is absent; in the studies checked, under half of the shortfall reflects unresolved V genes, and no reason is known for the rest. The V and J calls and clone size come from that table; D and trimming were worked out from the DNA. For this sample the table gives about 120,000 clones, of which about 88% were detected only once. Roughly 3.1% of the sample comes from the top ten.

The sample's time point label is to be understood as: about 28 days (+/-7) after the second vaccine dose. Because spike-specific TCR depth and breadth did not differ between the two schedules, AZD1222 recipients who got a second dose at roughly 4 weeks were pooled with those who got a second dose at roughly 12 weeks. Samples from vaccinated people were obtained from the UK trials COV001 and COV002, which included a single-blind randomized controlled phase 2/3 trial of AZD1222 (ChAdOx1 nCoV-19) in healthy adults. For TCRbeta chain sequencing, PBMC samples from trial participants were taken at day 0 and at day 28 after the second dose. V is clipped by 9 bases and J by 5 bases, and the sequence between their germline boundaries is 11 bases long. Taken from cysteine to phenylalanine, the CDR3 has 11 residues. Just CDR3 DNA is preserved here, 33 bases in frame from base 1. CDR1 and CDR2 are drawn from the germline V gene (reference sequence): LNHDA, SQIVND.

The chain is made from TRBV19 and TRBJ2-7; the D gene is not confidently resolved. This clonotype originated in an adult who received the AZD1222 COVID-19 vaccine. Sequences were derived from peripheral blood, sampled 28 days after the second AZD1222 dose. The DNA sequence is TGTGCCAGCGAAAACGGCAACGAGCAGTACTTC. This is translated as CASENGNEQYF.